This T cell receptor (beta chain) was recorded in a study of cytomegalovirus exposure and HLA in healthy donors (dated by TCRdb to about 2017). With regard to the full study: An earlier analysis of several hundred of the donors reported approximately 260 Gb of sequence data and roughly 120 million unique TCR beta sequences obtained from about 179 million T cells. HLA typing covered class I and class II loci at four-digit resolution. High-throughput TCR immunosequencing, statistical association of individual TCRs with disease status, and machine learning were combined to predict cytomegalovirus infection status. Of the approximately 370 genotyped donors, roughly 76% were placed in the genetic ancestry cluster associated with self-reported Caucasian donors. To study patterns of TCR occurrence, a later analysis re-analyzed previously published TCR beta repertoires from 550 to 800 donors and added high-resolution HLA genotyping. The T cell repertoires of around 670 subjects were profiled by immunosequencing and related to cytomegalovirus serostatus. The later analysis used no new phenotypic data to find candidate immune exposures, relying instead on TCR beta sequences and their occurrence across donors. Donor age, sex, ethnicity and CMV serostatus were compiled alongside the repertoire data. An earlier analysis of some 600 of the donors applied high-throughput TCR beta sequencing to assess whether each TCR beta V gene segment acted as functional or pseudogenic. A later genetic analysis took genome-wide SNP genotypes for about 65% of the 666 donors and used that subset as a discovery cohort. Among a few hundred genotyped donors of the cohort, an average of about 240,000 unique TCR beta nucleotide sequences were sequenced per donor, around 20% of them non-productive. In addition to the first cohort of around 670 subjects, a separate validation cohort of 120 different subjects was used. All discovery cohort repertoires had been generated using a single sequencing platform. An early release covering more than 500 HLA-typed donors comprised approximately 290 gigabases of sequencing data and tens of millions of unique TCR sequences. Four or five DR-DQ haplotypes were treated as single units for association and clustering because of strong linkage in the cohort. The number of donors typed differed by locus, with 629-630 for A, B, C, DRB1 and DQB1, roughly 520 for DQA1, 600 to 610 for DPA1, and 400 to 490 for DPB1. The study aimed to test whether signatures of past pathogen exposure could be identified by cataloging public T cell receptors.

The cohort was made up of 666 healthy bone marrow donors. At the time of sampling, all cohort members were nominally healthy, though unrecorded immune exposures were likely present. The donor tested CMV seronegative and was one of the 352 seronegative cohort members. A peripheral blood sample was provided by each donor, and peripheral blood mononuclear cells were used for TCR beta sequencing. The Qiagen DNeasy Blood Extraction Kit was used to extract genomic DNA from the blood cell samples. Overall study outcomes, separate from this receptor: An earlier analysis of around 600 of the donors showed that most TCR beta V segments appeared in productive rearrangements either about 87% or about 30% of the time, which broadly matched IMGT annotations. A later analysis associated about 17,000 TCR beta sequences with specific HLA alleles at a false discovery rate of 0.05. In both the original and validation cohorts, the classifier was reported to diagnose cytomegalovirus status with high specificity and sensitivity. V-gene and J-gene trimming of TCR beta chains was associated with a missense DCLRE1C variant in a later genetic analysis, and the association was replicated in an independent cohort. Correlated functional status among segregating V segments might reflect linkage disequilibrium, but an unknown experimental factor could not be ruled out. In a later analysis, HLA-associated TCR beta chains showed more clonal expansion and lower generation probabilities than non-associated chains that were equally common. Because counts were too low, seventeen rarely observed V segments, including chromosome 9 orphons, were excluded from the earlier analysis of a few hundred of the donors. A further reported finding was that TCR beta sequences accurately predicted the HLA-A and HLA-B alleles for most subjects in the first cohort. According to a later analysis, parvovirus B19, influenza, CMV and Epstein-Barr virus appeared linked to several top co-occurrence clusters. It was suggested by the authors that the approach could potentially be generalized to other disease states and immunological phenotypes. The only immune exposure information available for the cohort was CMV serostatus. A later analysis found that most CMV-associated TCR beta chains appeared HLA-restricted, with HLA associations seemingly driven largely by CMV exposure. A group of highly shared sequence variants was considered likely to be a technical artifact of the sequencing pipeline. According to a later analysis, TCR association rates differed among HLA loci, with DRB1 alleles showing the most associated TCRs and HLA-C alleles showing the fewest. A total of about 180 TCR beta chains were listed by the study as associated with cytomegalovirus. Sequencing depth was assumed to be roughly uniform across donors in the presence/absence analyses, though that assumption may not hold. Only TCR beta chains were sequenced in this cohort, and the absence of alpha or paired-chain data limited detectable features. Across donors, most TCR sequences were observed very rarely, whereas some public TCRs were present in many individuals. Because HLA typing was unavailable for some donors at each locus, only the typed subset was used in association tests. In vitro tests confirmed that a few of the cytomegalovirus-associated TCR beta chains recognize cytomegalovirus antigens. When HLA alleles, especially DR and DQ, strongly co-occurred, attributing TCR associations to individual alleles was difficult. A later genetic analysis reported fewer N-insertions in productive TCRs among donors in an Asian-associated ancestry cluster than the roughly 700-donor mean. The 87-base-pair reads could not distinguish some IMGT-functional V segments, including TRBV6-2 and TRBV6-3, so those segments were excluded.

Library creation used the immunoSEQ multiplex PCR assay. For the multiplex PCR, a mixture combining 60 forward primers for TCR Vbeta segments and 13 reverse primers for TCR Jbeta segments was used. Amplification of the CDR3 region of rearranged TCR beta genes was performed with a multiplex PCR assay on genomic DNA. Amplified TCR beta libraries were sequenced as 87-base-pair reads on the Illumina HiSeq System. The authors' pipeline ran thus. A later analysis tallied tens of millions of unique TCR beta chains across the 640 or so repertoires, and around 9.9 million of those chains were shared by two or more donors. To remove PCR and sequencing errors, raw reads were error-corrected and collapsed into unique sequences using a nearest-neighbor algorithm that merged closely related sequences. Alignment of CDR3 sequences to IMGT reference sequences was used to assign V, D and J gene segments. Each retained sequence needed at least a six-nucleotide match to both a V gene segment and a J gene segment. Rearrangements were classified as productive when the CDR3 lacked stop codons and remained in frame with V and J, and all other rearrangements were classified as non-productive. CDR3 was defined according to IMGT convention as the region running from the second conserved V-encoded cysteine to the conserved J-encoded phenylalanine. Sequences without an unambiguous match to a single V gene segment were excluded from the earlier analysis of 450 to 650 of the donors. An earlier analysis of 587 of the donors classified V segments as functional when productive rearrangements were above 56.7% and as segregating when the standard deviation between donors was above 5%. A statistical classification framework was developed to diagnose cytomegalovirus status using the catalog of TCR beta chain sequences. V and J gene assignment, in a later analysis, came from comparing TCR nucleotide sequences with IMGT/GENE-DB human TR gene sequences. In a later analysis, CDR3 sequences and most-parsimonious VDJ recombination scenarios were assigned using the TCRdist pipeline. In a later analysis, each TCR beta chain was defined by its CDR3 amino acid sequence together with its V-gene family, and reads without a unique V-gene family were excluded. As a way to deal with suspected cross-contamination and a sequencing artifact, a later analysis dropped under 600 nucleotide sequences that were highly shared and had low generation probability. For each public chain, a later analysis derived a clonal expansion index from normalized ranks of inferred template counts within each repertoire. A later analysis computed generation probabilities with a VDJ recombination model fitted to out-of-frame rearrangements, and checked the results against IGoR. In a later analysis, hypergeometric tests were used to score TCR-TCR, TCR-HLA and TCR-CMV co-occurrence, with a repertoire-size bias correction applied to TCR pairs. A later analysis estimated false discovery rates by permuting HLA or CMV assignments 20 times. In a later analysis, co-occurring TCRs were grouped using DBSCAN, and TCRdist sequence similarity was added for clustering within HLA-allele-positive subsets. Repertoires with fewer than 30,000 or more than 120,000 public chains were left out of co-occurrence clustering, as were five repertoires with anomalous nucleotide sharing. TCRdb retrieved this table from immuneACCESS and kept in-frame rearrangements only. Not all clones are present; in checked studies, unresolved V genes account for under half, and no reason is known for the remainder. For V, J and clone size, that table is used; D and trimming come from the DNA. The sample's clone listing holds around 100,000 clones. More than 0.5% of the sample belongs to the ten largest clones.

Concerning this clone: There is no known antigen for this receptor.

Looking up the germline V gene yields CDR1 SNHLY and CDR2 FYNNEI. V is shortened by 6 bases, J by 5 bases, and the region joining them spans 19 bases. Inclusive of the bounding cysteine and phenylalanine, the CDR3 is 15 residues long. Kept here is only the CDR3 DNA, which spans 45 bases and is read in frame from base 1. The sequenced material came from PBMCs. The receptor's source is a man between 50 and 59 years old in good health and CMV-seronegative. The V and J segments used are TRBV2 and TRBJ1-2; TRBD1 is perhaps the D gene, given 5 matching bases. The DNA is TGTGCCAGCAGCGAACCCGGGACTGAACGTTATGGCTACACCTTC. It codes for CASSEPGTERYGYTF. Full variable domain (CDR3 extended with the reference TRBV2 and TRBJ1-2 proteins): EPEVTQTPSHQVTQMGQEVILRCVPISNHLYFYWYRQILGQKVEFLVSFYNNEISEKSEIFDDQFSVERPDGSNFTLKIRSTKLEDSAMYFCASSEPGTERYGYTFGSGTRLTVV.